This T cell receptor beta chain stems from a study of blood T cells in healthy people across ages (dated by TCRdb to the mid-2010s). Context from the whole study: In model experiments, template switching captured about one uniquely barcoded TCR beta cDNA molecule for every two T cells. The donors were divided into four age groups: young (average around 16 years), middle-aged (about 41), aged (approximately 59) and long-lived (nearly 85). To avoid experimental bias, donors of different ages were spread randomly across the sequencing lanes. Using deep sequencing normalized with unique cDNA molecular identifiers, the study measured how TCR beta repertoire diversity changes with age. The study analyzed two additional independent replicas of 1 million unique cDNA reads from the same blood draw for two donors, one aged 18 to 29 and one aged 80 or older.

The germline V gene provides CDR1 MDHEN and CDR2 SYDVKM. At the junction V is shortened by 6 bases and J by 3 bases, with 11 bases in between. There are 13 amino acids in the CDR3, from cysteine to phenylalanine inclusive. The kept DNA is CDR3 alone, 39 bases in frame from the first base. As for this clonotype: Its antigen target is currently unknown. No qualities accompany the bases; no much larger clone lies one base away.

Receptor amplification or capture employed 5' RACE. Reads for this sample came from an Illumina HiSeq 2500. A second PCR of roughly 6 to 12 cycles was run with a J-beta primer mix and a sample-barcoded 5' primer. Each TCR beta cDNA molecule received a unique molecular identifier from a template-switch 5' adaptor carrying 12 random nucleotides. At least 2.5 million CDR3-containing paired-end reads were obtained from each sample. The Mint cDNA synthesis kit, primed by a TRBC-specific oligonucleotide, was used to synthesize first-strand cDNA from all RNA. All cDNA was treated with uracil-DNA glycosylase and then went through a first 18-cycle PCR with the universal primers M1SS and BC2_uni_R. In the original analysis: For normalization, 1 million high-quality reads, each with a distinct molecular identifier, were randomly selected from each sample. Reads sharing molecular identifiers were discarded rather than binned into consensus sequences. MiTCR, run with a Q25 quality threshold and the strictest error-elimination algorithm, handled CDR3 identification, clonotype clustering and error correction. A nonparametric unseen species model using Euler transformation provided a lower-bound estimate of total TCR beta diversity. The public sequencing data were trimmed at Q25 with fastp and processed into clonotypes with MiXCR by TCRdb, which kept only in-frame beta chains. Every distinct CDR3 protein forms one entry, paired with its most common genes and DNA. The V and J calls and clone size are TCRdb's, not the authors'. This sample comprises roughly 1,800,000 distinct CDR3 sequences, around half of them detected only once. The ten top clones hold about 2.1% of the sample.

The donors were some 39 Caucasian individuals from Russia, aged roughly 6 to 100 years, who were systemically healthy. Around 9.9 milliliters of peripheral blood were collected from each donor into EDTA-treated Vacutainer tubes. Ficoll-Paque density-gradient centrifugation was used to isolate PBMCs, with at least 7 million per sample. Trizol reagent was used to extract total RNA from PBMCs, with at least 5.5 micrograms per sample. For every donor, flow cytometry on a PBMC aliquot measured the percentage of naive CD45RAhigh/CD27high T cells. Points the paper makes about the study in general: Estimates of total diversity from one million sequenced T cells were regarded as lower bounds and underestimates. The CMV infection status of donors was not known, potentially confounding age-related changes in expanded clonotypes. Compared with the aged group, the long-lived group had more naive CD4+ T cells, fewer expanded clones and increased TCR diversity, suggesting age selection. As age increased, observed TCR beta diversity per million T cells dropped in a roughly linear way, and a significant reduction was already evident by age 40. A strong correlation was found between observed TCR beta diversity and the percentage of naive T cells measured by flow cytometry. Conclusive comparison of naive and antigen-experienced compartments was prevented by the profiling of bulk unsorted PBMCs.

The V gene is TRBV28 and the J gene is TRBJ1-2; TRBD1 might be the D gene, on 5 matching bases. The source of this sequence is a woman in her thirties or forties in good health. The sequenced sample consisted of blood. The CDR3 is CASRGGVYYGYTF. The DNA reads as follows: TGTGCCAGCAGGGGAGGGGTGTACTATGGCTACACCTTC.